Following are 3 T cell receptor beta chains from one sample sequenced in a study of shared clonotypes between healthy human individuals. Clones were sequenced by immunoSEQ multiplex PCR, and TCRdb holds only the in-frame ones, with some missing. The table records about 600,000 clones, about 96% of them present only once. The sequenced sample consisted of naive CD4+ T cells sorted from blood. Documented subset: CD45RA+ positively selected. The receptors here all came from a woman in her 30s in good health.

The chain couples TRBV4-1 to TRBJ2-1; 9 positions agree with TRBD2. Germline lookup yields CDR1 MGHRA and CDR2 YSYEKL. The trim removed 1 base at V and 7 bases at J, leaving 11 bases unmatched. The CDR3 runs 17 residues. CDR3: CASSQAGAGGPRNEQFF. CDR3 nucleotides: TGCGCCAGCAGCCAAGCGGGCGCGGGAGGGCCGCGGAATGAGCAGTTCTTC.

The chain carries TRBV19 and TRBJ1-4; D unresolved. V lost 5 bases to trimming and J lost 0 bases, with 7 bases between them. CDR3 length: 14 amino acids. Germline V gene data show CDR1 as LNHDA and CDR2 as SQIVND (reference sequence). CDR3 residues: CASSSTSTNEKLFF. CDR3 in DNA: TGTGCCAGTAGTTCGACATCAACTAATGAAAAACTGTTTTTT.

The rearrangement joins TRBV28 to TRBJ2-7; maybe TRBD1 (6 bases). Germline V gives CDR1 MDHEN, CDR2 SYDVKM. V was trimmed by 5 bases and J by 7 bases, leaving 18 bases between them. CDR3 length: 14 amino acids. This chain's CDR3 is CASSRIGQTGEQYF. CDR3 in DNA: TGTGCCAGCAGTCGCATTGGACAGACGGGGGAGCAGTACTTC.